The entry below gives a single T cell receptor beta chain sequence along with its context. This sample is part of a study of T cells in Graves' hyperthyroidism and ophthalmopathy. Researchers took RNA transcripts and amplified the TCR beta CDR3 regions from them. With the HTBI primer set, the TCR CDR3 went through a first round of RT-PCR. TCRdb independently ran MiXCR on the multiplex PCR reads; one entry per CDR3 protein. Of fewer than 450,000 distinct CDR3 sequences in the sample, 15% to 20% are singletons; the top ten hold roughly a third. V shed 5 bases and J 7 bases; nucleotides not matched to a gene: 7. The CDR3 loop spans 14 amino acids. Germline V gene data show CDR1 as PRHDT and CDR2 as FYEKMQ (reference sequence). Patients showing uncontrolled infection, other autoimmune disease, pregnancy or lactation were ineligible.

The TCR originated in a woman in her twenties or thirties with Graves' hyperthyroidism that later progressed to Graves' ophthalmopathy. Sequencing was carried out using blood. The chain links TRBV13 to TRBJ2-3; the match to TRBD2 covers 9 bases. The CDR3 protein is CASSLLAGSNTQYF. CDR3 coding DNA: TGTGCCAGCAGCCTCCTAGCGGGATCGAATACGCAGTATTTT.